These 10 T cell receptor beta chains were sequenced from one sample in a study of T cells in localized non-small cell lung cancer. Assay used: immunoSEQ multiplex PCR; TCRdb lists only in-frame clones, some missing. The sample records approximately 1,300 clones, about 15% being singletons. The sample was normal lung tissue next to the tumor, taken before any cancer treatment. The receptor set was obtained from a woman aged 40-75 years with stage I lung adenocarcinoma.

Only a few counts were recorded for this clone. The rearrangement joins TRBV11-3 to TRBJ2-1; 8 nucleotides line up with TRBD1. Germline values: CDR1 SGHNT, CDR2 YENEEA. The CDR3 runs to 14 residues. Trimming at V came to 3 bases and at J to 7 bases, leaving 5 bases not matched to a gene. The CDR3 region is CASSFRGRDNEQFF. The CDR3 DNA reads as TGTGCCAGCAGCTTCAGGGGGCGAGATAATGAGCAGTTCTTC.

Within the sample, this clone is medium-sized (0.01 to 0.1%). The chain links TRBV9 to TRBJ1-6; weak D call: TRBD1 (5 bases). Germline V gives CDR1 SGDLS, CDR2 YYNGEE. V lost 0 bases and J 5 bases, leaving 9 bases between the germline ends. This CDR3 contains 15 residues. The CDR3 DNA is TGTGCCAGCAGCGTAGGGACACTTAATAATTCACCCCTCCACTTT. Its translation: CASSVGTLNNSPLHF.

J is TRBJ1-1 and V is TRBV18, with D unresolved. Germline CDR1 KGHSH, CDR2 LQKENI. The CDR3 is made up of 13 amino acids. With 1 base removed from V and 2 bases from J, the gap between germline ends came to 5 bases. As DNA, the CDR3 is TGTGCCAGCTCACCACAGGGAAACACTGAAGCTTTCTTT. Amino acid sequence: CASSPQGNTEAFF.

This clone qualifies as hyperexpanded. The chain joins TRBV29-1 to TRBJ1-2; TRBD1 might be the D (5 bases). The CDR3 extends over 12 amino acids. V lost 6 bases, J lost 7 bases, and 15 bases lay in between. Germline assignment: CDR1 SQVTM and CDR2 ANQGSEA. The CDR3, as DNA: TGCAGCGTCCCCGAGGGGTTCGGTGGCTACACCTTC. It translates to CSVPEGFGGYTF.

The chain recombines TRBV12-5 with TRBJ2-1; 8 bases map to TRBD2. Germline loops: CDR1 LGHNT, CDR2 FRNRAP. V lost 5 bases to trimming and J lost 8 bases; unmatched junction nucleotides: 17. CDR3 length equals 17 residues. The CDR3 sequence: CASGIGGALHPPDEQFF. CDR3 coding DNA: TGTGCTAGTGGTATCGGGGGGGCCTTGCACCCACCCGATGAGCAGTTCTTC. The complete variable domain, with remaining parts taken from reference TRBV12-5 and TRBJ2-1, reads DARVTQTPRHKVTEMGQEVTMRCQPILGHNTVFWYRQTMMQGLELLAYFRNRAPLDDSGMPKDRFSAEMPDATLATLKIQPSEPRDSAVYFCASGIGGALHPPDEQFFGPGTRLTVL.

This clone is deemed medium-sized. This chain connects TRBV11-3 to TRBJ2-3; 8 bases map to TRBD2. The junction had 14 bases not matched to a gene; V was cut back by 5 bases and J by 4 bases. Germline V gene lookup returns CDR1 SGHNT and CDR2 YENEEA. CDR3 length equals 17 residues. The CDR3 nucleotides read TGTGCCAGCAGCCAAAGTGTAGCGGGGACTCCGGCAGATACGCAGTATTTT. Its protein is CASSQSVAGTPADTQYF. The complete variable domain, with remaining parts taken from reference TRBV11-3 and TRBJ2-3, reads EAGVVQSPRYKIIEKKQPVAFWCNPISGHNTLYWYLQNLGQGPELLIRYENEEAVDDSQLPKDRFSAERLKGVDSTLKIQPAELGDSAVYLCASSQSVAGTPADTQYFGPGTRLTVL.

This clone was observed a few times. V gene TRBV19 combines with J gene TRBJ1-4; 8 bases align to TRBD1. Germline V lookup: CDR1 LNHDA, CDR2 SQIVND (reference sequence). CDR3 length equals 12 residues. The ends lost 6 bases at V and 11 bases at J; junction bases unmatched: 5. The CDR3 region is CASRGQAAKLFF. In DNA, the CDR3 is TGTGCCAGTAGGGGACAGGCAGCTAAACTGTTTTTT.

This chain connects TRBV30 to TRBJ1-1; D not certain. There are 14 residues in the CDR3. The V gene's germline CDR1 is GTSNPN and CDR2 SVGIG (reference sequence). V lost 2 bases and J 5 bases, leaving 15 bases between the germline ends. The CDR3 bases are TGTGCCTGGAGTACTTGGGCCCAGAGGACTGAAGCTTTCTTT. It yields the protein CAWSTWAQRTEAFF. The whole variable domain, remainder taken from reference TRBV30 and TRBJ1-1, is SQTIHQWPATLVQPVGSPLSLECTVEGTSNPNLYWYRQAAGRGLQLLFYSVGIGQISSEVPQNLSASRPQDRQFILSSKKLLLSDSGFYLCAWSTWAQRTEAFFGQGTRLTVV.

This clone was picked up many times. The rearrangement joins TRBV11-3 to TRBJ2-5, with 8 bases identical to TRBD1. The length of the CDR3 is 15 residues. Germline V CDR1 and CDR2: SGHNT, YENEEA. V was pared by 3 bases and J by 3 bases, with 6 bases of the junction left unmatched. The CDR3 DNA follows: TGTGCCAGCAGCTTGATATGGGGACAGGAAGAGACCCAGTACTTC. Translating it yields CASSLIWGQEETQYF.

V gene TRBV12-2 combines with J gene TRBJ1-1; the table's D gene call, TRBD1, was not cross checked with the DNA. TRBV12-2 is deemed a pseudogene. This CDR3 is built from 15 residues. For the CDR3, the DNA is TGTGCCGGATCCGGCAGGGGCGCGGTAGACACTGAAGCTTTCTTT. This encodes CAGSGRGAVDTEAFF.